This TCR beta chain was identified during a study of cytomegalovirus exposure and HLA in healthy donors. Study in general: HLA-typed donors were the source of approximately 85 million unique TCRs, which an early data release held. Whole-study findings and limits: TCR beta V- and J-gene trimming, according to a later analysis, was linked to a missense DCLRE1C variant. In an earlier analysis, productive rearrangement rates for most beta V segments clustered near 87% or 30%.

Turning to this clone: As yet, its antigen is unknown.

PCR used 60 Vbeta primers and 13 Jbeta primers. Only in-frame clones appear in the TCRdb table, and some are missing; sequencing was by immunoSEQ multiplex PCR. The listing records 180,000 or so clones. The CDR3 loop spans 15 amino acids. Germline CDR1 and CDR2: MNHEY and SVGAGI. V was pared by 5 bases and J by 3 bases, with 15 bases between. Material: PBMCs. The gene calls are TRBV6-5 and TRBJ2-3; tentative D call: TRBD1 (6 bases). This TCR was sampled from a boy between 5 and 17 years old in good health and CMV-seronegative. CDR3 residues: CASSTDSLGTDTQYF. The CDR3 DNA is TGTGCCAGCAGTACGGACAGTTTAGGGACAGATACGCAGTATTTT.